This is a list of T cell receptor beta chains from one sample in a study of tumor-infiltrating lymphocytes in glioblastoma multiforme. MiXCR, applied by TCRdb to the multiplex PCR reads, yields one record per CDR3 protein. The sample includes about 9,600 distinct CDR3 sequences, roughly 66% seen only once; the top ten take roughly 50%. Material: brain tumor tissue. All receptors come from a male donor with glioblastoma. Both conserved end residues are part of each CDR3. The D gene is left open where the match is weak. Size tells how often a clone was seen (once, few, many) or the class of an expanded clone, and some rows leave it out.

>.|TRBJ2-1|.|TRBV5-4|12
TGTGCCAGCAGCTTCCCAGGGGATGAGCAGTTCTTC
CASSFPGDEQFF
>.|TRBJ1-1|.|TRBV6-6|12
TGTGCCAGCAGTTTTCAGAGGACTGAAGCTTTCTTT
CASSFQRTEAFF
>.|TRBJ2-5|.|TRBV12-3/TRBV12-4|12
TGTGCCGGCAGTCCCAGGATGGAGACTCAGTACTTC
CAGSPRMETQYF
>medium-sized|TRBJ2-2|.|TRBV6-5|13
TGTGCCGGCAGTTACAAGGGTGGCGGGGAGCTGTTTTTT
CAGSYKGGGELFF
>.|TRBJ2-3|.|TRBV6-6|14
TGTGCCAGCAGTTACCAAGCGAGAACAGATACGCAATATTTT
CASSYQARTDTQYF
>.|TRBJ1-1|.|TRBV5-1|14
TGCGCCAGCAGCTTGGAGGGGAGTACCACTGAAGTTTTCTTT
CASSLEGSTTEVFF
>.|TRBJ1-4|.|TRBV20-1|15
TGCAGTGCTCGATCCCGCCGGGACGGGGATGAAAAACTGTTTTTT
CSARSRRDGDEKLFF
>many|TRBJ2-2|.|TRBV7-9|15
TGTGCCAGCAGCTTAGAGGAGGTTGGCGCCGGGGAGCTGTTTTTT
CASSLEEVGAGELFF
>.|TRBJ2-1|.|TRBV29-1|13
TGCAGTGCCCGGGAGGGACAGGGATTACGGCAGTTCTTC
CSAREGQGLRQFF
>many|TRBJ2-1|.|TRBV24-1|14
TGTGCCACCAGTGGAGCGGGCATCTTTAATGAGCAGTTCTTC
CATSGAGIFNEQFF
>.|TRBJ2-6|.|TRBV30|14
TGTGCCTGTACAGGGTGCTCTGGGGTCAACGTCCAGACTTTT
CACTGCSGVNVQTF
>medium-sized|TRBJ2-5|TRBD2|TRBV5-6|16
TGTGCCAGCAGCTTGGTGGTAGCGGGGTACCAAGAGACCCAGTACTTC
CASSLVVAGYQETQYF
>.|TRBJ1-2|.|TRBV29-1|11
TGCAGCGCAAATACTAACTATGGCTACACCTTC
CSANTNYGYTF
>.|TRBJ2-5|.|TRBV5-5|12
TGTGCCAGCAGCCTGGGGGGCGAGACCCATTACTTC
CASSLGGETHYF
>.|TRBJ2-1|.|TRBV11-2|14
TGTGCCGGCTGTTTAGCAGGACAAGCAAATGAGCAGTTCTTC
CAGCLAGQANEQFF
>.|TRBJ2-2|TRBD1|TRBV6-5|14
TGTGCCAGCAATTATAGTCAGGGGGCCGGGGAGCTGTCTTTT
CASNYSQGAGELSF
>.|TRBJ2-4|TRBD2|TRBV29-1|14
TGCAGCGCTTGGGCGGGGGTAGCCAAAAACATTCAGTACTTC
CSAWAGVAKNIQYF
>.|TRBJ2-4|.|TRBV20-1|12
TGCATTGCTAGAGAGAGAGACAACATTCAGTACTTC
CIARERDNIQYF
>many|TRBJ2-3|.|TRBV7-9|17
TGTGCCAGCAGCTTAGCGCCGGCAGGGAGCGACACAGATACGCAGTATTTT
CASSLAPAGSDTDTQYF
>.|TRBJ2-4|TRBD1|TRBV20-1|19
TGCAGTGCTAGGAACCCGGACAGGGGGATTCGGAAAGCCCAAAACATTCAGTACTTC
CSARNPDRGIRKAQNIQYF
>.|TRBJ1-5|.|TRBV20-1|16
TGCAGTGCTAGAGGTTGGGACTCCAAAAGCAATCAGCCCCAGCATTTT
CSARGWDSKSNQPQHF
>.|TRBJ2-2|.|TRBV10-1|13
TGCGCCAGCAGTGAGTTGGGGGCCGAGGAGCTGTTTTTT
CASSELGAEELFF
>.|TRBJ2-1|.|TRBV20-1|15
TGCAGTGCCCCCGGGGCGGTAGCTCGCCGCAATGATCAGTTCTTC
CSAPGAVARRNDQFF
>few|TRBJ1-1|.|TRBV10-3|11
TGTGCCATCAGTGGGAGCACTGAAGCTTTCTTT
CAISGSTEAFF
>.|TRBJ2-3|.|TRBV10-1|15
TGCGCCAGCAGTGACGGTGAACCTAGCACAGATACGCAGTATTTT
CASSDGEPSTDTQYF
>.|TRBJ2-1|TRBD1|TRBV19|15
TGTGCCAGTAGTACGCGACAGGGGGCAGAAAATGAGCAGTTCTTC
CASSTRQGAENEQFF
>.|TRBJ2-7|TRBD2|TRBV6-6|13
TGTGCCGTCATCGCGGGAGAAGCCTACAAGCAGTACTTC
CAVIAGEAYKQYF
>.|TRBJ1-1|.|TRBV11-1|17
TGCGCCAACAGCTTAGGAGTCCCCGGGGCAATGAACACTGAAGCTTTCTTT
CANSLGVPGAMNTEAFF
>.|TRBJ2-5|.|TRBV5-1|14
TGCGCCAGCAGCTTCAACGATAGATTGGAGATCCAGTACTTC
CASSFNDRLEIQYF
>.|TRBJ2-3|.|TRBV12-3/TRBV12-4|13
TGTGCCAGCAGTCTAATCAGGGCAGATACGCAGTATTTT
CASSLIRADTQYF
>.|TRBJ2-7|TRBD2|TRBV28|15
TGTGCCAGCAGTGGACCGGCTAGCGGAAGCTACGAGCAGTACTTC
CASSGPASGSYEQYF
>.|TRBJ1-6|.|TRBV11-2|16
TGTGCCAGCAGCAGCAACAGCGGGCCAAGACTGGGGCCCCTCCACTTT
CASSSNSGPRLGPLHF
>medium-sized|TRBJ1-2|.|TRBV5-5|15
TGTGCCAGCAGCTTGGTCCTCAGCCTCACTGAGGGCTACACCTTC
CASSLVLSLTEGYTF
>.|TRBJ1-5|.|TRBV28|12
TGTACCAGCAGTTTAGGGTTTCAGCCCCAGCATTTT
CTSSLGFQPQHF
>many|TRBJ2-7|.|TRBV13|13
TGTGCCAGCAGCTCACGGGGGAACTACGAGCAGTACTTC
CASSSRGNYEQYF
>.|TRBJ2-3|.|TRBV6-5|14
TGTGCCTGCAGCAACAGGGGAGGCACATATACGCAGTATTTT
CACSNRGGTYTQYF
>.|TRBJ2-7|.|TRBV11-2|13
TGTGCCAGCAGCCTCTACAGGACTTACGAGCAGTACTTC
CASSLYRTYEQYF